These T cell receptor beta chains were read from a single sample in a study of T cell responses to AZD1222 COVID-19 vaccine. Clones were read by immunoSEQ multiplex PCR, and TCRdb kept only the in-frame ones, dropping some. The sample carries approximately 140,000 clones, about 93% recorded once. The sample in question was peripheral blood, obtained 28 days after the second AZD1222 dose. Source of these receptors: an adult who received the AZD1222 COVID-19 vaccine. The CDR3 runs from the conserved cysteine through the conserved F or W.

V gene: TRBV18; CDR3 length: 15; J gene: TRBJ2-7; CDR3 protein: CASSPRDRVPYEQYF
V gene: TRBV7-2; CDR3 length: 14; J gene: TRBJ1-1; CDR3 protein: CASSLQGWNTEAFF
V gene: TRBV21-1; CDR3 length: 17; J gene: TRBJ2-3; CDR3 protein: CASSIPVANQKRDTQYF
V gene: TRBV18; CDR3 length: 14; J gene: TRBJ1-2; CDR3 protein: CASSPDGADYGYTF
V gene: TRBV27; CDR3 length: 13; J gene: TRBJ1-4; CDR3 protein: CASYSPGRQKLFF
V gene: TRBV24-1; CDR3 length: 16; J gene: TRBJ1-2; CDR3 protein: CATRPTGPTGSYGYTF
V gene: TRBV3-1/TRBV3-2; CDR3 length: 15; J gene: TRBJ1-5; CDR3 protein: CASSQDGSTNQPQHF
V gene: TRBV5-4; CDR3 length: 15; J gene: TRBJ2-2; CDR3 protein: CASSGSGPTTGELFF
V gene: TRBV7-2; CDR3 length: 15; J gene: TRBJ2-1; CDR3 protein: CASSQGLAGANEQFF
V gene: TRBV18; CDR3 length: 14; J gene: TRBJ1-2; CDR3 protein: CASSPPSGAYGYTF
V gene: TRBV9; CDR3 length: 12; J gene: TRBJ2-1; CDR3 protein: CASSGYSRVQFF
V gene: TRBV9; CDR3 length: 14; J gene: TRBJ1-2; CDR3 protein: CASSPDTGGYGYTF
V gene: TRBV5-1; CDR3 length: 14; J gene: TRBJ2-3; CDR3 protein: CASSSRGDTDTQYF